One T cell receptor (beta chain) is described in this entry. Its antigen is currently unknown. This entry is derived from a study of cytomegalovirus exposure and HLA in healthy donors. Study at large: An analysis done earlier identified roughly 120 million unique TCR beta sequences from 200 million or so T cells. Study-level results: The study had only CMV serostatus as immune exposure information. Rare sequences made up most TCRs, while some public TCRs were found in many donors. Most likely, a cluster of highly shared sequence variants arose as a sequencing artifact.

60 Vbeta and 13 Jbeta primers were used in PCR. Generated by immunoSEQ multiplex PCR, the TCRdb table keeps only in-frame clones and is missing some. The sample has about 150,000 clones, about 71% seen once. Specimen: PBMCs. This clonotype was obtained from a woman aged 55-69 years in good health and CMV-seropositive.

CDR3 protein: CASTRPGSPDTQYF. The CDR3 coding sequence is TGTGCCAGCACTCGCCCGGGGTCCCCAGATACGCAGTATTTT. The gene calls are TRBV6-1 and TRBJ2-3; D might be TRBD2 (5 bases). V was clipped by 7 bases and J by 4 bases, with 15 bases between them. Germline CDR1 and CDR2: MNHNS and SASEGT. The CDR3 is 14 amino acids.